What follows are 26 T cell receptor beta chains derived from one specimen sequenced in a study of shared clonotypes between healthy human individuals. Using immunoSEQ multiplex PCR, the repertoire was profiled, and TCRdb retains in-frame clones only, with some absent. The sample lists 2.5 million or so clones, approximately 92% occurring once. The sequencing input was naive CD4+ T cells sorted from blood. Subset specified: CD45RA+ positively selected. The receptor source for this set is a man aged 18 to 30 in good health.

This clone has just one count. V gene TRBV12-5 combines with J gene TRBJ2-1; D unresolved. Trimming removed 0 bases from V and 11 bases from J, with 8 bases in between. In germline, CDR1 is LGHNT, CDR2 FRNRAP. The CDR3 totals 12 residues. CDR3: CASGLVLAQQFF. The CDR3 DNA sequence: TGTGCTAGTGGTTTGGTACTGGCGCAGCAGTTCTTC.

This chain links TRBV7-2 with TRBJ2-5; the D is unclear. The germline V gene encodes CDR1 SGHTA and CDR2 FQGNSA. This CDR3 region has 13 residues. V lost 3 bases and J 0 bases, leaving 5 bases between the germline ends. CDR3 DNA sequence: TGTGCCAGCAGCTTCTACTACCAAGAGACCCAGTACTTC. This codes for CASSFYYQETQYF.

The rearrangement uses TRBV6-6 and TRBJ1-1, with TRBD1 matching 9 bases. This CDR3 comprises 15 residues. After removal of 5 bases from V and 8 bases from J, the junction contained 12 bases not matched to a gene. The V gene's germline CDR1 is MNHNY and CDR2 SVGAGI (reference sequence). This CDR3 reads CASSQRGQGTAEAFF. CDR3 bases: TGTGCCAGCAGTCAGCGCGGACAGGGGACCGCCGAAGCTTTCTTT.

This clone was found once. This chain uses TRBV27 with TRBJ1-2; the D is unclear. The CDR3 runs 12 residues. Germline assignment: CDR1 MNHEY and CDR2 SMNVEV (reference sequence). Trimming removed 5 bases at V and 7 bases at J, with 11 bases between. CDR3 bases: TGTGCCAGCAGTAATAGGTTGAGTGGCTACACCTTC. As protein: CASSNRLSGYTF.

V and J are TRBV7-2 and TRBJ2-1; D might be TRBD1 (6 bases). The V end lost 6 bases, the J end lost 1 base, and 16 bases lay between the germline ends. The CDR3 totals 16 residues. Germline V lookup: CDR1 SGHTA, CDR2 FQGNSA. The chain's CDR3 is CASSPLSGASYNEQFF. CDR3 sequence (DNA): TGTGCCAGCAGTCCGCTCTCAGGGGCTTCCTACAATGAGCAGTTCTTC.

This clone was seen only once. This chain uses TRBV5-5 with TRBJ1-4, with TRBD1 identical over 10 bases. CDR1 is SGHKS and CDR2 is YYEKEE in the germline V gene (reference sequence). This CDR3 spans 15 amino acids. V gave up 4 bases and J gave up 5 bases; unmatched junction bases: 5. For the CDR3, the DNA is TGTGCCAGCAGCCCCTGGGACAGGGGAAATGAAAAACTGTTTTTT. Translating it yields CASSPWDRGNEKLFF.

This rearrangement joins TRBV11-2 to TRBJ2-7; 14 nucleotides align to TRBD2. CDR3 length: 17 residues. With 4 bases clipped from V and 3 bases from J, the junction kept 8 bases outside the gene matches. In germline, CDR1 is SGHAT, CDR2 FQNNGV. DNA of the CDR3: TGTGCCAGCAGCTCGGGACTAGCGGGAGAAAGGGGCTACGAGCAGTACTTC. It specifies CASSSGLAGERGYEQYF.

CDR3 sequence (DNA): TGTGCCAGCAGCTGGTTTAGGGACGGAGCCACATTAGGAGGTGAAAAACTGTTTTTT. It specifies CASSWFRDGATLGGEKLFF. The rearrangement joins TRBV7-2 to TRBJ1-4, with D possibly being TRBD1 (5 bases). The CDR3 contains 19 residues. V was shortened by 4 bases and J by 7 bases, with 28 bases between the two germline ends. The germline CDR1 and CDR2 sequences are SGHTA and FQGNSA.

The V gene is TRBV4-3, the J gene TRBJ1-1; D remains unclear. The CDR3 length is 14 residues. V was shortened by 1 base and J by 0 bases, with 6 bases between the two germline ends. Germline-derived CDR1 and CDR2 are LGHNA and YSLEER. The CDR3 spells CASSQGDLNTEAFF. For the CDR3, the DNA is TGCGCCAGCAGCCAAGGCGACTTGAACACTGAAGCTTTCTTT.

This rearrangement joins TRBV10-2 to TRBJ2-5, with 12 nucleotides matching TRBD2. CDR3 length: 15 amino acids. Germline V CDR1 and CDR2: WSHSY, SAAADI. J lost 5 bases, V lost 8 bases, and 9 bases had no gene match. For the CDR3, the DNA is TGCGCCAGCTCCCTAGCGGGGGGGCTAGGGGAGACCCAGTACTTC. It specifies CASSLAGGLGETQYF.

With respect to this clone: Other DNA sequences of this sample code for an identical CDR3. The chain links TRBV7-9 to TRBJ1-1; D is ambiguous. Between the trimmed V and J ends, which lost 1 base and 2 bases, there was a span of 5 bases. From germline, CDR1 is SEHNR and CDR2 FQNEAQ (reference sequence). The CDR3 contains 13 residues. The CDR3 loop reads CASSLEANTEAFF. CDR3 bases: TGTGCCAGCAGCTTAGAAGCAAACACTGAAGCTTTCTTT.

This clone was counted a single time. The chain uses TRBV7-2 and TRBJ2-1; D unresolved. Germline CDR1 is SGHTA and CDR2 is FQGNSA. V shed 1 base and J shed 5 bases, with 9 bases lying between them. This CDR3 is built from 14 residues. DNA for the CDR3: TGTGCCAGCAGCTTAGTGGCTCCGCACAATGAGCAGTTCTTC. This translates into CASSLVAPHNEQFF.

This sequence joins TRBV9 and TRBJ2-7; D gene ambiguous. CDR3 length: 13 residues. CDR1 SGDLS and CDR2 YYNGEE come from the germline V gene. V lost 3 bases, J lost 0 bases, and 7 bases lay in between. CDR3: CASSEGPSYEQYF. The CDR3 DNA follows: TGTGCCAGCAGCGAGGGTCCCTCCTACGAGCAGTACTTC.

The rearrangement joins TRBV12-5 to TRBJ2-7, with a tentative D call TRBD1 (6 bases). V lost 7 bases and J 7 bases, leaving 20 bases between the germline ends. In germline, CDR1 is LGHNT, CDR2 FRNRAP. The CDR3 spans 14 residues. In nucleotides, the CDR3 is TGTGCTAGTGCCTCCTCCTTGGGGGCTCAGGAGCAGTACTTC. Translation gives CASASSLGAQEQYF.

V gene TRBV6-1 combines with J gene TRBJ1-5, with D unclear. Trimming took 6 bases from V and 2 from J, leaving 14 bases between them. CDR3 length: 15 residues. Germline V gene sequence: CDR1 MNHNS, CDR2 SASEGT. Here the CDR3 reads CASSNRALGNQPQHF. The CDR3 DNA is TGTGCCAGCAGCAACCGGGCCCTGGGCAATCAGCCCCAGCATTTT.

CDR3 region: CASSAPGLAGGLETQYF. The CDR3 nucleotides are TGTGCCAGCAGCGCACCGGGACTAGCGGGAGGGTTGGAGACCCAGTACTTC. V is TRBV7-2 and J is TRBJ2-5, with 16 bases matching TRBD2. The CDR3 loop spans 17 amino acids. V lost 5 bases to trimming and J lost 5 bases; unmatched junction nucleotides: 8. The V gene's germline CDR1 is SGHTA and CDR2 FQGNSA.

The chain couples TRBV5-5 to TRBJ2-7; D possibly matches TRBD1 or TRBD2 (7 bases each). Germline V gene lookup returns CDR1 SGHKS and CDR2 YYEKEE (reference sequence). CDR3 length: 14 amino acids. The V and J ends lost 7 bases and 3 bases respectively, with 17 bases between them. CDR3 sequence (DNA): TGTGCCAGCGGGAGGGGGCATGGTGTCTACGAGCAGTACTTC. As protein: CASGRGHGVYEQYF.

This clone came up once. The CDR3 bases are TGTGCCAGCAGCTTCCAACCCTACGAGCAGTACTTC. Residues: CASSFQPYEQYF. The gene calls are TRBV11-1 and TRBJ2-7; D not certain. The CDR3 is 12 residues long. Germline V gene lookup returns CDR1 SGHAT and CDR2 FQDESV (reference sequence). The V end was cut by 3 bases, the J end by 2 bases, with 5 bases between.

This chain uses TRBV18 with TRBJ2-1; 9 bases agree with TRBD2. CDR3 length: 15 residues. Germline lookup yields CDR1 KGHSH and CDR2 LQKENI. V lost 0 bases, J lost 5 bases, and 2 bases stayed unmatched. The CDR3 bases are TGTGCCAGCTCACCACCGGCGGGGGGGAACAATGAGCAGTTCTTC. Encoded protein: CASSPPAGGNNEQFF. The whole variable domain, filled in from reference TRBV18 and TRBJ2-1, reads NAGVMQNPRHLVRRRGQEARLRCSPMKGHSHVYWYRQLPEEGLKFMVYLQKENIIDESGMPKERFSAEFPKEGPSILRIQQVVRGDSAAYFCASSPPAGGNNEQFFGPGTRLTVL.

This sequence joins TRBV10-3 and TRBJ1-5, with 11 positions matching TRBD1. The V gene end was trimmed by 5 bases and the J gene end by 5 bases; junction bases not matched to a gene: 8. The germline gives CDR1 ENHRY, CDR2 SYGVKD. The CDR3 is 16 residues long. CDR3 bases: TGTGCCATCAGTACGGGACAGGGGGATGGGGATCAGCCCCAGCATTTT. Translating it yields CAISTGQGDGDQPQHF.

This clone showed up just once. The chain uses TRBV6-1 and TRBJ1-5; no clear D gene. The CDR3 length is 13 residues. Germline lookup yields CDR1 MNHNS and CDR2 SASEGT. V lost 8 bases and J lost 6, with 14 bases in between. The chain's CDR3 is CASFLGYGQPQHF. The CDR3 DNA reads TGTGCCAGCTTCCTGGGGTACGGTCAGCCCCAGCATTTT.

This clone turned up a few times. At the DNA level, this CDR3 is encoded by other sequences in the same sample as well. The chain is built from TRBV18 and TRBJ1-1; no reliable D call. V dropped 1 base and J dropped 0 bases, with 6 bases sitting between them. The CDR3 has 14 residues. The germline V gene has CDR1 KGHSH and CDR2 LQKENI. DNA for the CDR3: TGTGCCAGCTCACCACAAGGACTGAACACTGAAGCTTTCTTT. Its translation is CASSPQGLNTEAFF.

The J gene is TRBJ2-3, the V gene TRBV19, with D perhaps TRBD1 or TRBD2 (5 bases each). Germline V gene sequence: CDR1 LNHDA, CDR2 SQIVND (reference sequence). The CDR3 has 15 residues. Trimming removed 2 bases at V and 11 bases at J, with 20 bases between. The CDR3 region has the DNA TGTGCCAGTAGTATAACGAGGGGCTCATCCTCCGAGCAGTATTTT. This translates into CASSITRGSSSEQYF.

A word on this clone: At the DNA level, this CDR3 is encoded by other sequences in the same sample as well. The J gene is TRBJ2-1, the V gene TRBV4-1, with 11 bases fitting TRBD2. CDR1 and CDR2 (germline): MGHRA, YSYEKL. CDR3 size: 15 residues. The V and J ends lost 0 bases and 8 bases, in that order; junction bases with no gene match: 3. For the CDR3, the DNA is TGCGCCAGCAGCCAAGAACTAGCGGGAGTATATGAGCAGTTCTTC. Protein: CASSQELAGVYEQFF.

This chain joins TRBV4-1 and TRBJ2-1, with 11 bases fitting TRBD2. CDR1 is MGHRA, CDR2 YSYEKL, per germline. This CDR3 spans 16 amino acids. V shed 3 bases and J 3 bases; nucleotides not matched to a gene: 4. DNA for the CDR3: TGCGCCAGCAGCCATCCCGGGACTAGCGGCTACAATGAGCAGTTCTTC. This gives the protein CASSHPGTSGYNEQFF.

The rearrangement links TRBV10-1 to TRBJ1-1; a possible D gene is TRBD1 (5 bases). Trimming shortened V by 3 bases and J by 4 bases, and 12 bases separated the two germline ends. The germline gives CDR1 WNHNN, CDR2 SYGVQD (reference sequence). This CDR3 has 14 amino acids. CDR3 nucleotide sequence: TGCGCCAGCAGTGATCCCAGGGCGAGCACTGAAGCTTTCTTT. Amino acid sequence: CASSDPRASTEAFF.